This T cell receptor (beta chain) emerged from a study of PD-1 blockade in classical Hodgkin lymphoma (dated by TCRdb to about 2020). Turning to the overall study: Nivolumab dosing was 3 mg/kg intravenously every 2 weeks, continuing until either disease progression or unacceptable toxicity. The study used TCR beta sequencing and CyTOF to define a peripheral blood immune signature of response to PD-1 blockade in classical Hodgkin lymphoma.

Genomic DNA was extracted with the Qiagen DNeasy kit from unsorted PBMCs and from negatively selected CD4+ and CD8+ fractions. Amplification of TCR beta CDR3 regions was done by immunoSEQ multiplex PCR with primers that anneal to V and J segments. A synthetic immune receptor repertoire was used to minimize amplification bias, and any residual bias was removed computationally once sequencing was done. From the authors' description of their analysis: Custom Python scripts were used to quantify repertoire diversity as the Shannon entropy index. The unsorted, CD4+ and CD8+ repertoires were each analyzed separately, with the exception of combined analyses, where CD4+ and CD8+ sequences were merged in silico. A clone counted as expanded when the clone's frequency after treatment rose at least 2-fold relative to C1D1, and clones undetected at baseline were given a pseudocount of 0.5. Clones with 0 or 1 copy at C1D1 were defined as singleton clones, while clones with 2 or more copies were defined as non-singleton clones. Clones expanded in unsorted samples were annotated as CD4+, CD8+ or unknown by matching protein sequences in sorted samples from the same patient. Wilcoxon tests on paired samples were used to test changes in diversity from C1D1 to C4D1. What TCRdb holds here is the immuneACCESS table cut down to in-frame rearrangements. Part of the clones is not present; checked against another copy, under half of the missing clones reflect an unresolved V gene, and the others are unexplained. V, J and clone size are those of that table, while D and trimming were read from the DNA. Here the sample has 95,000 to 100,000 clones; approximately 90% occur a single time. The top ten clonotypes cover about 6.1% of the sample.

About this clone: Its antigen is not yet known. One base away there is no much larger clone; base qualities are not given.

The CDR3 holds 14 amino acids from the cysteine to the phenylalanine. Of all the DNA, just the CDR3 is kept, 42 bases in frame from base 1. V is cut by 0 bases and J by 2 bases, and the space between the germline ends is 8 bases. Sequences LNHNV (CDR1) and YYDKDF (CDR2) are obtained from the germline V gene (reference sequence). On the study overall, not on this receptor specifically: Baseline TCR diversity was reported as lower in newly diagnosed patients than in healthy donors, and lower still in relapsed/refractory patients. By C4D1, a significant rise was seen in CD4+ TCR diversity but not in CD8+ TCR diversity (p=0.0027 vs p=0.16), and the rise was most apparent among complete responders (p=0.02). The study was restricted to a single clinical trial cohort, and the causes of repertoire differences, possibly disease activity or prior therapy, were left undefined. Patients starting nivolumab less than 1 year after ASCT had lower diversity and were excluded from later analyses to avoid confounding by immune reconstitution. Trial patients with a complete response had baseline diversity similar to that of newly diagnosed patients, while partial responders and progressors had significantly lower diversity.

The time point label, read with the paper, signifies: cycle 2 day 1 (C2D1) of nivolumab. Relapse after autologous stem cell transplantation had occurred in all trial patients, and cohorts A, B and C were distinguished by prior brentuximab vedotin exposure. The trial cohort was composed of 55 to 65 patients with relapsed/refractory classical Hodgkin lymphoma, for whom complete response, partial response or progressive disease was recorded as best overall response. Trial patients were treated with single-agent nivolumab in the multi-cohort phase II CheckMate 205 trial. An independent review committee assessed best overall response by applying the 2007 International Working Group response criteria. Trial PBMCs were collected immediately before nivolumab initiation (C1D1) and during therapy at cycle 2 day 1 and cycle 4 day 1. After peripheral blood was drawn into 8 mL Vacutainer Cell Preparation Tubes, PBMCs were isolated by centrifugation and then cryopreserved.

The sequences come from peripheral blood mononuclear cells (PBMCs), collected before the second cycle of nivolumab. The chain links TRBV15 with TRBJ2-7, with the D segment identity uncertain. This clonotype was sampled from a human donor with classical Hodgkin lymphoma. Read as DNA, the sequence is TGTGCCACCAGCAGAGAGGGCGAGGCCTACGAGCAGTACTTC. Translated, it gives CATSREGEAYEQYF.